Sequencing of this TCR beta chain was carried out in a study of cytomegalovirus exposure and HLA in healthy donors. Study context: A subsequent analysis stated that the 100 to 150 validation repertoires were run on the same platform as the 600 to 750 first-cohort repertoires.

Clones were sequenced by immunoSEQ multiplex PCR, and TCRdb holds only the in-frame ones, with some missing. The sample lists around 120,000 clones; 88% were seen once. This CDR3 has 13 amino acids. The V and J ends lost 5 bases and 3 bases respectively, with 10 bases between them. Germline CDR1 and CDR2: SGHTA and FQGNSA. Regarding this clone: Its antigen is currently unknown.

Findings of the study overall: The authors enumerated over 150 TCR beta chains as linked to cytomegalovirus.

This TCR was recovered from a man aged 18 to 30 in good health and CMV-seronegative. V usage is TRBV7-2 and J usage is TRBJ1-1; D is unclear. Sequencing was carried out using PBMCs. CDR3 coding DNA: TGTGCCAGCAGCCCGATCCAGTACACTGAAGCTTTCTTT. It encodes CASSPIQYTEAFF.